A single sample gave rise to the 20 T cell receptor beta chains below, sequenced in a study of blood T cell repertoires in COVID-19. Profiling relied on immunoSEQ multiplex PCR, and the TCRdb table lists in-frame clones only, not all of them. This sample yields about 330,000 clones, of which 87% are seen a single time; approximately 5% belongs to the top ten. Sequencing used PBMCs or T cells enriched from blood (not recorded which). The source of these receptors is a woman in her twenties or thirties who had recovered from COVID-19.

This sequence joins TRBV15 and TRBJ2-5, with D possibly being TRBD2 (5 bases). V gave up 0 bases and J gave up 4 bases, with 12 bases separating them. The germline CDR1 and CDR2 sequences are LNHNV and YYDKDF (reference sequence). The CDR3 sequence is 15 residues long. The CDR3 loop reads CATSRDREGAETQYF. CDR3 in DNA: TGTGCCACCAGCAGAGATCGCGAGGGAGCAGAGACCCAGTACTTC.

Of note for this clone: An end of the junction differs from the germline gene, which may be a read error. CDR3 in amino acids: CATSRGQGVQYEQYF. The CDR3 coding sequence is TGTGCCACCAGTAGAGGACAGGGGGTACAATACGAGCAGTACTTC. This chain joins TRBV15 and TRBJ2-7; TRBD1 aligns across 10 bases. The CDR3 length is 15 residues. The V gene's germline CDR1 is LNHNV and CDR2 YYDKDF (reference sequence).

The chain employs TRBV11-2 and TRBJ1-4; possible D gene TRBD1, 5 bases. CDR1 and CDR2 (germline): SGHAT, FQNNGV. CDR3 size: 18 residues. Trimming left V 2 bases short and J 3 bases short, with 19 bases between. DNA for the CDR3: TGTGCCAGCAGCTTATCAGGGCGAGGTCGATCCCCTAATGAAAAACTGTTTTTT. Translation gives CASSLSGRGRSPNEKLFF.

The V and J genes are TRBV5-1 and TRBJ2-1, with D perhaps TRBD1 (5 bases). The germline V gene has CDR1 SGHRS and CDR2 YFSETQ. This CDR3 has 13 amino acids. V was clipped by 0 bases and J by 5 bases, with 6 bases between them. For the CDR3, the DNA is TGCGCCAGCAGCTTGGTACAGGACAATGAGCAGTTCTTC. Translated: CASSLVQDNEQFF. The whole variable domain, remainder taken from reference TRBV5-1 and TRBJ2-1, is KAGVTQTPRYLIKTRGQQVTLSCSPISGHRSVSWYQQTPGQGLQFLFEYFSETQRNKGNFPGRFSGRQFSNSRSEMNVSTLELGDSALYLCASSLVQDNEQFFGPGTRLTVL.

The rearrangement joins TRBV9 to TRBJ2-3; 8 bases are a match to TRBD2. Germline CDR1 SGDLS, CDR2 YYNGEE. The V and J ends lost 0 bases and 1 base, in that order; junction bases with no gene match: 4. CDR3 length: 16 residues. The CDR3 DNA reads as TGTGCCAGCAGCGTAGAAGGGCGGGGGGGCACAGATACGCAGTATTTT. Translation gives CASSVEGRGGTDTQYF.

This clone was seen a single time. This chain links TRBV6-2 or TRBV6-3 with TRBJ1-3, with D possibly TRBD1 on 6 matching bases. The CDR3 contains 15 residues. Germline lookup yields CDR1 MNHEY and CDR2 SVGEGT. V lost 6 bases to trimming and J lost 4 bases, with 16 bases between them. CDR3 coding DNA: TGTGCCAGCAGCCACGACAGGATCGTGGGAAACACCATATATTTT. Its protein is CASSHDRIVGNTIYF.

The V call is TRBV28, the J call TRBJ1-2; 8 positions match TRBD1. Germline V lookup: CDR1 MDHEN, CDR2 SYDVKM. Trimming removed 6 bases from V and 8 bases from J; junction bases left unmatched: 14. This CDR3 comprises 15 residues. CDR3 loop: CASSPTGVVVGGYTF. Here the CDR3 DNA reads TGTGCCAGCAGCCCGACAGGGGTAGTTGTCGGGGGCTACACCTTC.

The rearrangement links TRBV2 to TRBJ1-1; no firm D call. CDR1 and CDR2 from the germline V gene are SNHLY and FYNNEI. The CDR3 covers 14 residues. Trimming shortened V by 6 bases and J by 2 bases, and 13 bases separated the two germline ends. In nucleotides, the CDR3 is TGTGCCAGCAGAATAGACACGTCAAACACTGAAGCTTTCTTT. Its protein is CASRIDTSNTEAFF.

The genes are TRBV10-3 and TRBJ2-7, with a tentative D call TRBD2 (7 bases). Per germline, CDR1 ENHRY and CDR2 SYGVKD. Trimming took off 7 bases at V and 1 base at J, with 17 bases between the two ends. This CDR3 spans 15 amino acids. The CDR3 spells CAITPGGAGSYEQYF. The CDR3 DNA sequence: TGTGCCATCACCCCTGGGGGGGCGGGGTCCTACGAGCAGTACTTC.

The chain recombines TRBV11-1 with TRBJ2-1; TRBD1 matches 12 bases. This CDR3 has 14 residues. Trimming cost V 1 base and J 9 bases; bases outside gene matches: 1. CDR1 is SGHAT and CDR2 is FQDESV in the germline V gene (reference sequence). This CDR3 is CASSLEGQGAEQFF. For the CDR3, the DNA is TGTGCCAGCAGCTTAGAGGGACAGGGGGCTGAGCAGTTCTTC.

A single count supports this clone. The chain combines TRBV7-2 with TRBJ2-7; 9 nucleotides align to TRBD1. Losses at the gene ends were 5 bases for V and 6 bases for J; bases not matched to a gene: 8. The CDR3 has 14 amino acids. Germline V gives CDR1 SGHTA, CDR2 FQGNSA. The CDR3 is CASSPPGQGREQYF. The CDR3 region has the DNA TGTGCCAGCAGCCCTCCGGGACAGGGTCGCGAGCAGTACTTC. Filled out from reference TRBV7-2 and TRBJ2-7, the complete variable domain reads GAGVSQSPSNKVTEKGKDVELRCDPISGHTALYWYRQSLGQGLEFLIYFQGNSAPDKSGLPSDRFSAERTGGSVSTLTIQRTQQEDSAVYLCASSPPGQGREQYFGPGTRLTVT.

The chain uses TRBV4-3 and TRBJ2-7, with TRBD1 identical over 11 bases. This CDR3 has 15 residues. Germline V gene data show CDR1 as LGHNA and CDR2 as YSLEER. V lost 4 bases, J lost 2 bases, and 4 bases stayed unmatched. CDR3 sequence reads: CASSPGTGGTYEQYF. Written as DNA, the CDR3 is TGCGCCAGCAGCCCAGGGACAGGGGGTACCTACGAGCAGTACTTC.

This chain links TRBV10-3 with TRBJ1-5; D perhaps matches TRBD1 (6 bases). Germline V CDR1 and CDR2: ENHRY, SYGVKD. The ends were cut back, 6 bases at V and 7 bases at J, with 16 bases in the middle. The CDR3 has 14 amino acids. The CDR3 loop reads CAISGEGGSQPQHF. CDR3 DNA sequence: TGTGCCATCAGCGGGGAGGGGGGTAGCCAGCCCCAGCATTTT.

The chain couples TRBV11-3 to TRBJ2-1; 9 bases fit TRBD1. This CDR3 is 15 amino acids long. V shed 5 bases and J 4 bases; nucleotides not matched to a gene: 6. CDR1 SGHNT and CDR2 YENEEA come from the germline V gene. CDR3 bases: TGTGCCAGCAGCAATCGACAGGGGGGTTACAATGAGCAGTTCTTC. Amino acids: CASSNRQGGYNEQFF.

J is TRBJ1-2 and V is TRBV6-1; maybe TRBD1 (5 bases). The CDR3 extends over 13 amino acids. V shed 2 bases and J shed 8 bases, with 12 bases lying between them. Germline CDR1 MNHNS, CDR2 SASEGT. CDR3 residues: CASSERGLSGYTF. CDR3 nucleotide sequence: TGTGCCAGCAGTGAAAGGGGATTGAGCGGCTACACCTTC.

This chain joins TRBV4-1 and TRBJ1-4, with D tentatively TRBD1 (5 bases). Germline V gene data show CDR1 as MGHRA and CDR2 as YSYEKL. The V and J ends lost 4 bases and 6 bases respectively, with 9 bases between them. CDR3 length: 13 residues. The CDR3 DNA follows: TGCGCCAGCAGCCTCCGGGGGGATGAAAAACTGTTTTTT. Its translation: CASSLRGDEKLFF.

The V call is TRBV7-3, the J call TRBJ2-2; D gene ambiguous. This CDR3 region has 14 residues. Germline CDR1 reads SGHTA; CDR2 reads FQGTGA. V was trimmed by 5 bases and J by 1 base, leaving 8 bases between them. CDR3 bases: TGTGCCAGCAGCCCCACGGTGAACACCGGGGAGCTGTTTTTT. This encodes CASSPTVNTGELFF.

The V gene is TRBV7-8, the J gene TRBJ2-5; TRBD2 might be the D (6 bases). From germline, CDR1 is SGHVS and CDR2 FQNEAQ. Trimming took off 5 bases at V and 3 bases at J, with 10 bases between the two ends. The CDR3 consists of 13 residues. For the CDR3, the DNA is TGTGCCAGCAGCAACCGACTAGAAGAGACCCAGTACTTC. Its protein is CASSNRLEETQYF.

The chain couples TRBV5-4 to TRBJ1-2; 8 bases are a match to TRBD1. V gave up 4 bases and J gave up 6 bases; unmatched junction bases: 5. CDR1 is SGHNT, CDR2 YYREEE, per germline (reference sequence). The CDR3 has 13 amino acids. CDR3 amino acids: CASSRTGRDGYTF. The CDR3 coding sequence is TGTGCCAGCAGCAGGACAGGGCGTGATGGCTACACCTTC.

This clone was counted once. This chain joins TRBV5-1 and TRBJ1-2; D not resolved. Deletions cut 6 bases from V and 8 bases from J, with 14 bases between. Germline CDR1 reads SGHRS; CDR2 reads YFSETQ. The CDR3 has 12 residues. The CDR3 protein is CASKAQDLGYTF. In nucleotides, the CDR3 is TGCGCCAGCAAGGCCCAGGATTTGGGCTACACCTTC.